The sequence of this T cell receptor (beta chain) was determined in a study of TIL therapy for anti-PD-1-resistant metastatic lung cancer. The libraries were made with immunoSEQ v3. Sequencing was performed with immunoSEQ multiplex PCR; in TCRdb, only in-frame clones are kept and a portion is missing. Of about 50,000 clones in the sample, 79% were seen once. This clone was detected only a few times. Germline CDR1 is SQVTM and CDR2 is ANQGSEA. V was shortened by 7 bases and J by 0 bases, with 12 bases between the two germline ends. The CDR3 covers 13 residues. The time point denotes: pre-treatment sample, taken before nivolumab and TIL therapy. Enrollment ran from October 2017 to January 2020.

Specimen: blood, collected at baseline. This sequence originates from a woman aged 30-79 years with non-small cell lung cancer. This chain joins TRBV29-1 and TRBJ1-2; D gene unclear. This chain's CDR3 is CSAHHSANYGYTF. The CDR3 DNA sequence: TGCAGCGCGCACCACAGCGCTAACTATGGCTACACCTTC. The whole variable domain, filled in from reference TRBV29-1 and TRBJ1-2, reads SAVISQKPSRDICQRGTSLTIQCQVDSQVTMMFWYRQQPGQSLTLIATANQGSEATYESGFVIDKFPISRPNLTFSTLTVSNMSPEDSSIYLCSAHHSANYGYTFGSGTRLTVV.